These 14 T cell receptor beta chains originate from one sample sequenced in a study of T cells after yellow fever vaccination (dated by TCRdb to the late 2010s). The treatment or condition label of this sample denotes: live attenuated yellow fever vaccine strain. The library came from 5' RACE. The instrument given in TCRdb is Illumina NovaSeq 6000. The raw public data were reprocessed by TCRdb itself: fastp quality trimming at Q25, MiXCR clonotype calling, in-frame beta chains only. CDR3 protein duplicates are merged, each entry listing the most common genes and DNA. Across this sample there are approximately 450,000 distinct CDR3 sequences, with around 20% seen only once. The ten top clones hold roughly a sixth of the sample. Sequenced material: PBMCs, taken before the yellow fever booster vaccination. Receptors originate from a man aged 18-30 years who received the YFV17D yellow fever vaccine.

In DNA, the CDR3 is TGCAGTGTGACTAAAGGACTGAACACCGGGGAGCTGTTTTTT. Amino acid sequence: CSVTKGLNTGELFF. V and J are TRBV20-1 and TRBJ2-2; perhaps TRBD2 as D (5 bases). Germline CDR1 is DFQATT and CDR2 is SNEGSKA (reference sequence). The CDR3 loop spans 14 amino acids. The V end lost 7 bases, the J end lost 1 base, and 13 bases lay between the germline ends.

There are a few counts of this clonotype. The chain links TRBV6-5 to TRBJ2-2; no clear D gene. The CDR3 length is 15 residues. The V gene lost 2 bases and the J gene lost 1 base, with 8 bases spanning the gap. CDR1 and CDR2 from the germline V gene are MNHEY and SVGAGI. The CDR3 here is CASSYGNRNTGELFF. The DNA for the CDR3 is TGTGCCAGCAGTTACGGGAACAGGAACACCGGGGAGCTGTTTTTT.

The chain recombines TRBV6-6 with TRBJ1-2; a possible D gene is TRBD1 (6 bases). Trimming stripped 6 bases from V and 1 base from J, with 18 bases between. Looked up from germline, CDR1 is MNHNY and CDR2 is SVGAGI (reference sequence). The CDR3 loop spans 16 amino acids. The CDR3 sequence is CASSPSRGQFNYGYTF. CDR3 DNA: TGTGCCAGCAGCCCATCAAGAGGACAGTTTAACTATGGCTACACCTTC.

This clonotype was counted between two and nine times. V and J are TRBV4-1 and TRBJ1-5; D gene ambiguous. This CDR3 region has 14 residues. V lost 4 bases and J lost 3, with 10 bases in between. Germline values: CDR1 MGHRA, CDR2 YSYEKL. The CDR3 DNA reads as TGCGCCAGCAGCCCCGGGGATAACAATCAGCCCCAGCATTTT. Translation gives CASSPGDNNQPQHF.

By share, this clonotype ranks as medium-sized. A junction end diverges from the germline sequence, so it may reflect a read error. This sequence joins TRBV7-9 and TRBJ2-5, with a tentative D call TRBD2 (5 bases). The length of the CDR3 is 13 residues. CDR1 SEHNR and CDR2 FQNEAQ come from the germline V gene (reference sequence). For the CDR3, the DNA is TGCGCCAGCAGCCGCGGGCAGCAAGAGACCCAGTACTTC. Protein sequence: CASSRGQQETQYF.

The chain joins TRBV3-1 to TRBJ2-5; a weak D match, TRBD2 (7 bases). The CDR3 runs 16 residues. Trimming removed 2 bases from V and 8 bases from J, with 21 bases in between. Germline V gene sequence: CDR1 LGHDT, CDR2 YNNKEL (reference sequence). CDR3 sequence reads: CASSQRVGGAPDTQYF. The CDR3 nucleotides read TGTGCCAGCAGCCAAAGAGTGGGGGGGGCTCCCGATACCCAGTACTTC.

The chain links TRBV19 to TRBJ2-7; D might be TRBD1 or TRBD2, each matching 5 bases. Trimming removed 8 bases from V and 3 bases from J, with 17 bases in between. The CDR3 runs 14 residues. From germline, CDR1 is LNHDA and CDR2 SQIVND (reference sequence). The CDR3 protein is CASLGRTKLYEQYV. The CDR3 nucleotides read TGTGCCAGTTTGGGACGGACGAAACTCTACGAGCAGTACGTC.

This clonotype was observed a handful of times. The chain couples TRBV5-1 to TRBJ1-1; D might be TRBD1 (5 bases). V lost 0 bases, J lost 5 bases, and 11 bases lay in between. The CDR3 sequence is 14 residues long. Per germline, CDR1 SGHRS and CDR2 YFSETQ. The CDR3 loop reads CASSLDLRGTEAFF. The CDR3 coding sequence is TGCGCCAGCAGCTTGGACCTCCGGGGGACTGAAGCTTTCTTT.

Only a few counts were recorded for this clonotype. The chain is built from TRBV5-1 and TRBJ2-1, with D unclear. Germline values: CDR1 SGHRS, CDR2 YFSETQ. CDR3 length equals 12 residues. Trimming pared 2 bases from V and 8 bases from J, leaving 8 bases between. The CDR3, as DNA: TGCGCCAGCAGCTTCCCGGCTCATGAGCAGTTCTTC. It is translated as CASSFPAHEQFF.

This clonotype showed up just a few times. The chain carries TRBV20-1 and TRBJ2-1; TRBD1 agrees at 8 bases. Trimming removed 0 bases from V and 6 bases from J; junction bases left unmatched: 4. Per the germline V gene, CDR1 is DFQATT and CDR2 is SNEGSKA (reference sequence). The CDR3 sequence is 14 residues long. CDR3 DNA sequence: TGCAGTGCTAGAGATCGACAGGGGATCAATGAGCAGTTCTTC. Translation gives CSARDRQGINEQFF.

CDR3 sequence reads: CAISETENTEAFF. The CDR3, as DNA: TGTGCCATCAGTGAGACGGAGAACACTGAAGCTTTCTTT. The rearrangement joins TRBV10-3 to TRBJ1-1; D gene unclear. The CDR3 is 13 residues long. V was shortened by 2 bases and J by 1 base, with 5 bases between the two germline ends. CDR1 ENHRY and CDR2 SYGVKD come from the germline V gene.

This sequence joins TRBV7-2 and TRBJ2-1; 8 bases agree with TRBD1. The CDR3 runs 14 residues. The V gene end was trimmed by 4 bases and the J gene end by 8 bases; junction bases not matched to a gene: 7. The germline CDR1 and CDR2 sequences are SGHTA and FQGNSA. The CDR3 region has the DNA TGTGCCAGCAGCTCAGGACAGGGCTGGGATGAGCAGTTCTTC. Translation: CASSSGQGWDEQFF. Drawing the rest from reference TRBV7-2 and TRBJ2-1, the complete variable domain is GAGVSQSPSNKVTEKGKDVELRCDPISGHTALYWYRQSLGQGLEFLIYFQGNSAPDKSGLPSDRFSAERTGGSVSTLTIQRTQQEDSAVYLCASSSGQGWDEQFFGPGTRLTVL.

The CDR3 nucleotides are TGTGCCAGTGCGCGTGAATTCTCCTACGAGCAGTACGTC. The encoded protein is CASAREFSYEQYV. The chain links TRBV6-2 or TRBV6-3 to TRBJ2-7; D is unresolved. The CDR3 has 13 amino acids. With 9 bases removed from V and 0 bases from J, the gap between germline ends came to 12 bases. The germline CDR1 and CDR2 sequences are MNHEY and SVGEGT.

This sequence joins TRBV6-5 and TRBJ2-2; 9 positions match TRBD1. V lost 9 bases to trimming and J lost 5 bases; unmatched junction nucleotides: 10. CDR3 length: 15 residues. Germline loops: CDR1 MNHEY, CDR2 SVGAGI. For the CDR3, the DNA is TGTGCCAGTAAACAGGGGGCGGTTGGGACCGGGGAGCTGTTTTTT. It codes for CASKQGAVGTGELFF.